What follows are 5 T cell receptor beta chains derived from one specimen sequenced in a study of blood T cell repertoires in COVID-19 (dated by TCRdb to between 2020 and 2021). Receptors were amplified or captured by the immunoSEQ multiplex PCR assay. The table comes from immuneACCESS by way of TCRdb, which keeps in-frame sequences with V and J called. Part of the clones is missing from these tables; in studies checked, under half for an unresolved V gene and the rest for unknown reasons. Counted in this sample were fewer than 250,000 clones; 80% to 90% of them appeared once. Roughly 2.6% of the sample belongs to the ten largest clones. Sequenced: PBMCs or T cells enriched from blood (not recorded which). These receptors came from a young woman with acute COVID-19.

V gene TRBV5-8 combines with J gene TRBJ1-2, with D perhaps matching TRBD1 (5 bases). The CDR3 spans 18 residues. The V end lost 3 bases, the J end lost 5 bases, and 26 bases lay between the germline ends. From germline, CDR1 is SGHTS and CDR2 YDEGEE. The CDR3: CASSSLTAMVPPSYGYTF. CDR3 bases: TGTGCCAGCAGCTCCCTGACAGCCATGGTTCCGCCCTCATATGGCTACACCTTC. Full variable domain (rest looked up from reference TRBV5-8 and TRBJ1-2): EAGVTQSPTHLIKTRGQQATLRCSPISGHTSVYWYQQALGLGLQFLLWYDEGEERNRGNFPPRFSGRQFPNYSSELNVNALELEDSALYLCASSSLTAMVPPSYGYTFGSGTRLTVV.

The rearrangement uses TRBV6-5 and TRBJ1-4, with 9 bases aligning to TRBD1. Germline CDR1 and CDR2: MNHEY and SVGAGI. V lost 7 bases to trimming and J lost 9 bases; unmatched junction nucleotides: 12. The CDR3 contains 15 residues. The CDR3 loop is CASISPGTGNQKLFF. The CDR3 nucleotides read TGTGCCAGCATAAGCCCCGGGACAGGGAATCAAAAACTGTTTTTT.

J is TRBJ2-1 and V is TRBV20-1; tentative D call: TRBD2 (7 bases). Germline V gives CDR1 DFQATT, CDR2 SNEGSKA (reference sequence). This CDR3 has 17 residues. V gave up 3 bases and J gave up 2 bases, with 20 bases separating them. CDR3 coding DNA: TGCAGTGCTAGTCTTTCGAGGGGGGGCCGTACCTACAATGAGCAGTTCTTC. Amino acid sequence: CSASLSRGGRTYNEQFF.

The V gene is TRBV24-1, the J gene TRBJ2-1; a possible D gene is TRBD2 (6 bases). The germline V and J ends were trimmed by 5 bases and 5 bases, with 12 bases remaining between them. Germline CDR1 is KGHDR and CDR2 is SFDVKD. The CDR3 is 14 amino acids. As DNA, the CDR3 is TGTGCCACCAGTGCAGGGCGGGGCCACAATGAGCAGTTCTTC. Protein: CATSAGRGHNEQFF.

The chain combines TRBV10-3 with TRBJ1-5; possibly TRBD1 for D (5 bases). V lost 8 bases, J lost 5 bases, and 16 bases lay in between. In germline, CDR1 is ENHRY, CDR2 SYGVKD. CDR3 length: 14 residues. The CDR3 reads CAIGGERADQPQHF. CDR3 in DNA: TGTGCCATCGGGGGGGAAAGGGCGGATCAGCCCCAGCATTTT.